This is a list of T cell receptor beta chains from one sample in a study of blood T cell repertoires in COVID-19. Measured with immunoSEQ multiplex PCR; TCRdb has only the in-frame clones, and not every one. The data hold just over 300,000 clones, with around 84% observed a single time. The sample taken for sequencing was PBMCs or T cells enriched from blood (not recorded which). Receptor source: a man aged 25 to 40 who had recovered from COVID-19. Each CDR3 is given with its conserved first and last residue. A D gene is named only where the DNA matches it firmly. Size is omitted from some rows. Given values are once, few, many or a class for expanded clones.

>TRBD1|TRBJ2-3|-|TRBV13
CASTDRGSTDTQYF
TGTGCCAGCACAGACAGGGGGTCTACAGATACGCAGTATTTT
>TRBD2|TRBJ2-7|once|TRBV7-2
CASSLGLAGAYEQYF
TGTGCCAGCAGCCTCGGACTAGCGGGAGCCTACGAGCAGTACTTC
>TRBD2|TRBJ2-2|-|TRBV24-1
CATLNRASGSRLLFTGELFF
TGTGCCACCCTAAACCGGGCTAGCGGGAGTAGATTACTCTTCACCGGGGAGCTGTTTTTT
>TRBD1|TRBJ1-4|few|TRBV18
CASSPNRGLNEKLFF
TGTGCCAGCTCACCAAACAGGGGGCTGAATGAAAAACTGTTTTTT
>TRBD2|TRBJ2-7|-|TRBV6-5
CASSSPSSGSAYEQYF
TGTGCCAGCAGTTCGCCATCTAGCGGGAGTGCCTACGAGCAGTACTTC
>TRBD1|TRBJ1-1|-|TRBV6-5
CASSFTGVVEAFF
TGTGCCAGCAGTTTTACAGGGGTTGTGGAAGCTTTCTTT
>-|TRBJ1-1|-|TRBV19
CASSVTSQRENTEAFF
TGTGCCAGTAGCGTAACAAGCCAGAGGGAGAACACTGAAGCTTTCTTT
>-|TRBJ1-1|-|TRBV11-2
CASSLGLNTEAFF
TGTGCCAGCAGCTTAGGGCTGAACACTGAAGCTTTCTTT
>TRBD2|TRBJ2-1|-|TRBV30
CASRTSGRTTYNEQFF
TGTGCCTCCCGGACTAGCGGGAGGACCACCTACAATGAGCAGTTCTTC
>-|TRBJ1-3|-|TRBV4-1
CASSRDRPSGNTIYF
TGCGCCAGCAGCCGAGACAGGCCCTCTGGAAACACCATATATTTT
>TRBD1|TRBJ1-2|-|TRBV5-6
CASSFRQGGDGYTF
TGTGCCAGCAGCTTTCGACAGGGGGGAGATGGCTACACCTTC
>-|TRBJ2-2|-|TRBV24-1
CATSDSASVKTGELFF
TGTGCCACCAGTGATTCGGCTAGCGTTAAGACCGGGGAGCTGTTTTTT
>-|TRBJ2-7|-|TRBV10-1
CASADYEQYF
TGCGCTTCCGCGGACTACGAGCAGTACTTC
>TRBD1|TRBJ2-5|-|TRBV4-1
CASSQDPAGGRQETQYF
TGCGCCAGCAGCCAAGATCCGGCAGGGGGACGCCAAGAGACCCAGTACTTC
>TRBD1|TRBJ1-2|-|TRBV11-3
CASSEGATYGYTF
TGTGCCAGCAGCGAGGGGGCGACCTATGGCTACACCTTC
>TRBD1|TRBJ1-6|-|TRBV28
CASRGRDRSLSPLHF
TGTGCCAGCCGTGGTCGGGACAGGTCTTTATCACCCCTCCACTTT
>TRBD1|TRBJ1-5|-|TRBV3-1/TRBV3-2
CASSQAPHTGGPHQPQHF
TGTGCCAGCAGCCAAGCCCCCCACACAGGGGGCCCCCATCAGCCCCAGCATTTT
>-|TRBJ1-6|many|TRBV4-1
CASSQDVTGSYNSPLHF
TGCGCCAGCAGCCAAGATGTCACGGGCTCCTATAATTCACCCCTCCACTTT
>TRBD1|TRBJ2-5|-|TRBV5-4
CASSRTGGAQETQYF
TGTGCCAGCAGCCGGACAGGGGGGGCCCAAGAGACCCAGTACTTC
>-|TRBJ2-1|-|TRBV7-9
CASSLQGLNEQFF
TGTGCCAGCAGCTTACAGGGCCTAAATGAGCAGTTCTTC
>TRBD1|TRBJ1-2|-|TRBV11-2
CASSFGTENYGYTF
TGTGCCAGCAGCTTCGGGACAGAGAACTATGGCTACACCTTC
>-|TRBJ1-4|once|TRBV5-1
CASSGGGQPALVNEKLFF
TGCGCCAGCAGTGGGGGCGGGCAGCCCGCGCTCGTCAATGAAAAACTGTTTTTT
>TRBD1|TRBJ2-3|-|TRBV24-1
CATATGGPTDTQYF
TGTGCCACCGCGACAGGGGGCCCCACAGATACGCAGTATTTT
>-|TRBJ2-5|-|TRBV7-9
CASSFPPKETQYF
TGTGCCAGCAGCTTCCCCCCCAAAGAGACCCAGTACTTC
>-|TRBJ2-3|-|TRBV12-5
CASAWLDTQYF
TGTGCTAGTGCCTGGCTAGATACGCAGTATTTT
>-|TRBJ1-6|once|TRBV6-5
CASTLRTAPNSPLHF
TGTGCCAGCACACTGAGGACAGCCCCGAATTCACCCCTCCACTTT
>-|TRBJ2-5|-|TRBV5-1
CASSWDTAATQYF
TGCGCCAGCAGCTGGGACACGGCGGCGACCCAGTACTTC
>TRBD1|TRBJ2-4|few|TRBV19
CASKGTEKNIQYF
TGTGCCAGTAAAGGGACAGAAAAAAACATTCAGTACTTC
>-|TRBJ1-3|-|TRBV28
CASSRGGPGNTIYF
TGTGCCAGCAGTCGAGGGGGTCCTGGAAACACCATATATTTT
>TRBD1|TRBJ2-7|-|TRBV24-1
CATSDLRQGYEQYF
TGTGCCACCAGTGATTTGCGACAGGGTTACGAGCAGTACTTC
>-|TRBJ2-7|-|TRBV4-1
CASSHTSSLSEQYF
TGCGCCAGCAGCCACACTAGCAGTTTAAGCGAGCAGTACTTC
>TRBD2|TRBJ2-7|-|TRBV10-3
CAISDSGGFSYEQYF
TGTGCCATCAGTGATAGCGGGGGCTTCTCCTACGAGCAGTACTTC
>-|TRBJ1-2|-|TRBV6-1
CASSELRGLGYGYTF
TGTGCCAGCAGTGAATTGAGGGGGTTGGGCTATGGCTACACCTTC
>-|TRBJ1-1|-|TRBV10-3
CAISESSRGFMNTEAFF
TGTGCCATCAGTGAGTCTTCTAGGGGTTTTATGAACACTGAAGCTTTCTTT
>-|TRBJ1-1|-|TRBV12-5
CASGAGRSEAFF
TGTGCTAGTGGTGCGGGCAGATCTGAAGCTTTCTTT
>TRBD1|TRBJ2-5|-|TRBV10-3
CAIRGTGAGETQYF
TGTGCCATCAGGGGGACAGGGGCAGGGGAGACCCAGTACTTC
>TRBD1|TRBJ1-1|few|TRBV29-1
CSVLTGVDTEAFF
TGCAGCGTTCTGACAGGGGTGGATACTGAAGCTTTCTTT
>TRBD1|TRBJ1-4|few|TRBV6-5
CASRTGASEKLFF
TGTGCCAGCAGGACAGGGGCTTCTGAAAAACTGTTTTTT
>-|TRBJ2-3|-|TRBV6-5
CASSSGASTDTQYF
TGTGCCAGCAGTAGCGGTGCTAGCACAGATACGCAGTATTTT
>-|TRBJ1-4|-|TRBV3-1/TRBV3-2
CASSLDSATNEKLFF
TGTGCCAGCAGCCTAGACTCAGCAACTAATGAAAAACTGTTTTTT
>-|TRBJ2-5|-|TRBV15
CATTVLIGESDQYF
TGTGCCACCACCGTTTTAATCGGGGAGTCGGACCAGTACTTC
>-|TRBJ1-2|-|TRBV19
CASSLRPGAANYGYTF
TGTGCCAGTAGTCTCCGGCCAGGGGCCGCCAACTATGGCTACACCTTC
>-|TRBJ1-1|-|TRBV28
CASRYPEATTEAFF
TGTGCCAGCAGATACCCTGAGGCCACCACTGAAGCTTTCTTT
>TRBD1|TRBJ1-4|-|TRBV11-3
CASSLRTGDLNEKLFF
TGTGCCAGCAGCCTCCGGACAGGCGACCTTAATGAAAAACTGTTTTTT
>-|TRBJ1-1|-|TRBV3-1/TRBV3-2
CASSQGQAREAFF
TGTGCCAGCAGCCAGGGACAAGCGAGAGAAGCTTTCTTT
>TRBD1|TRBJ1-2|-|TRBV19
CASTFEGTGDSGYTF
TGTGCCAGTACCTTCGAGGGGACAGGGGACAGTGGCTACACCTTC
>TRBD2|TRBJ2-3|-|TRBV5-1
CASSLSPPLAGGLDTQYF
TGCGCCAGCAGCCTCTCCCCGCCTCTAGCGGGAGGGCTAGATACGCAGTATTTT
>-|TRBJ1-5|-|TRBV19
CASSMWRGGQPQHF
TGTGCCAGTAGTATGTGGAGGGGCGGACAGCCCCAGCATTTT